One T cell receptor (beta chain) is described in this entry. What it recognizes is unknown. The study reverse transcribed the entire isolated RNA, so it sequenced expressed TCRB transcripts. TCRdb's copy holds only in-frame clones and misses some; the assay was immunoSEQ multiplex PCR. The table includes some 350,000 clones, about 14% detected once. The sample originates from a study of beta chain features in type 1 diabetes. Looking at the study overall: Analysis included around 110,000,000 sorted cells drawn from all samples. The study, taken as a whole, reports: The analysis here could not establish whether HLA type shapes TCRB rearrangement. In every one of the four CD4+ subsets, TCRB CDR3s were moderately but significantly shorter in Type 1 diabetes patients.

The CDR3 covers 15 residues. The trim removed 0 bases at V and 4 bases at J, leaving 4 bases unmatched. In germline, CDR1 is MNHEY, CDR2 SVGAGI. Cells sorted by CD45RO/CCR7/CD25/CD127/CD95/CD27 comprised CD4+ naive, central memory, regulatory and stem cell-like memory cells. The sequence was collected from a woman aged 18 to 35 with type 1 diabetes. Sequenced: naive CD4+ T cells from blood. The chain recombines TRBV6-5 with TRBJ2-7; 9 nucleotides agree with TRBD2. CDR3 DNA: TGTGCCAGCAGTTACTCGTCTAGCGGGACTTACGAGCAGTACTTC. It translates to CASSYSSSGTYEQYF.